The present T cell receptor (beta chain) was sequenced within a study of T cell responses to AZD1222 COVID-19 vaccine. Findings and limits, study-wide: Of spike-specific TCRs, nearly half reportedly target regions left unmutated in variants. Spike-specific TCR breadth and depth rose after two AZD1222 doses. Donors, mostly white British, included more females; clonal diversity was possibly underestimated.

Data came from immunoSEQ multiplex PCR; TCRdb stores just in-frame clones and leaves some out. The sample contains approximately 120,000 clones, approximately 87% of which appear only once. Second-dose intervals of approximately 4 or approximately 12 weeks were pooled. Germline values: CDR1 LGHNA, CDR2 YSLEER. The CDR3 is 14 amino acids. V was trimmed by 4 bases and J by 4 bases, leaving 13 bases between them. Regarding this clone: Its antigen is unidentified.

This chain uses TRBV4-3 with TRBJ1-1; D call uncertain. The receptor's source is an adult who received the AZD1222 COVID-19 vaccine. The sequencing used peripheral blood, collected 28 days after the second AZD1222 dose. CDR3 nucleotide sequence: TGCGCCAGCAGCCGAAAGTCGGAGAGCACTGAAGCTTTCTTT. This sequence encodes CASSRKSESTEAFF.